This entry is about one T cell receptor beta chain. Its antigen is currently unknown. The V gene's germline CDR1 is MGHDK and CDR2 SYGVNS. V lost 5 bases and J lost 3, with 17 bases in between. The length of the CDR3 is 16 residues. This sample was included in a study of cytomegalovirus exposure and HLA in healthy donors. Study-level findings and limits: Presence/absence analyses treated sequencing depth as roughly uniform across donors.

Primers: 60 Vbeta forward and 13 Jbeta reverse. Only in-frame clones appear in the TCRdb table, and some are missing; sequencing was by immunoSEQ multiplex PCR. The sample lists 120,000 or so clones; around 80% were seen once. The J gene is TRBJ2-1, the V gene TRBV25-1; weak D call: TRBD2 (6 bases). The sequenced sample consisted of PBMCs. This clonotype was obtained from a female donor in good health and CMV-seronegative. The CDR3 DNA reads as TGTGCCAGCAGTTATCAGGGTAGCGGATTCTACAATGAGCAGTTCTTC. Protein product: CASSYQGSGFYNEQFF. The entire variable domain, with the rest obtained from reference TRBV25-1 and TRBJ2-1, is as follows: EADIYQTPRYLVIGTGKKITLECSQTMGHDKMYWYQQDPGMELHLIHYSYGVNSTEKGDLSSESTVSRIRTEHFPLTLESARPSHTSQYLCASSYQGSGFYNEQFFGPGTRLTVL.